The 29 T cell receptor beta chains below were found in one sample sequenced in a study of T cell responses to AZD1222 COVID-19 vaccine. TCRdb's table, derived via immunoSEQ multiplex PCR, lists solely in-frame clones and lacks some. The sample has approximately 100,000 clones; 89% are singletons. The sample consisted of peripheral blood, taken on day 0 of MenACWY control vaccination. The receptors come from an adult in good health.

The chain carries TRBV23-1 and TRBJ1-3, with D maybe TRBD1 (5 bases). TRBV23-1 is reported as an ORF; its role is uncertain. Trimming pared 4 bases from V and 4 bases from J, leaving 20 bases between. The CDR3 length is 17 residues. The CDR3 coding sequence is TGCGCCAGCAGTCGAACCGTAGGGCAGGGCCGAGGAAACACCATATATTTT. Translated: CASSRTVGQGRGNTIYF.

This clone is a singleton in its sample. The chain is built from TRBV19 and TRBJ2-1; unclear D gene. The germline gives CDR1 LNHDA, CDR2 SQIVND (reference sequence). V was trimmed by 3 bases and J by 9 bases, leaving 18 bases between them. The CDR3 is 15 residues long. The CDR3, as DNA: TGTGCCAGTAGTATCGGTGGTCGCAGCCTCGGTGAGCAGTTCTTC. It yields the protein CASSIGGRSLGEQFF.

This clone occurred once. The chain recombines TRBV2 with TRBJ2-3, with 7 positions matching TRBD2. Germline lookup yields CDR1 SNHLY and CDR2 FYNNEI. V lost 8 bases, J lost 0 bases, and 8 bases stayed unmatched. The CDR3 runs 15 residues. The CDR3 nucleotides are TGTGCCAGCCAATTCGGGCGGGGGAGCACAGATACGCAGTATTTT. Residues: CASQFGRGSTDTQYF. The full variable domain, rest sourced from reference TRBV2 and TRBJ2-3, is EPEVTQTPSHQVTQMGQEVILRCVPISNHLYFYWYRQILGQKVEFLVSFYNNEISEKSEIFDDQFSVERPDGSNFTLKIRSTKLEDSAMYFCASQFGRGSTDTQYFGPGTRLTVL.

J is TRBJ1-5 and V is TRBV2; no definite D call. Per the germline V gene, CDR1 is SNHLY and CDR2 is FYNNEI. The CDR3 extends over 16 amino acids. V was clipped by 0 bases and J by 0 bases, with 9 bases between them. This chain's CDR3 is CASSEAAGYSNQPQHF. The CDR3 DNA follows: TGTGCCAGCAGTGAAGCGGCTGGTTATAGCAATCAGCCCCAGCATTTT.

The chain links TRBV16 to TRBJ2-5, with 9 bases fitting TRBD1. The V gene end was trimmed by 0 bases and the J gene end by 5 bases; junction bases not matched to a gene: 10. The CDR3 consists of 17 residues. CDR1 and CDR2 (germline): KGHSY, FQNENV. The CDR3 protein is CASSQSIDRGSEETQYF. The CDR3 region has the DNA TGTGCCAGCAGCCAATCGATTGACAGGGGGTCGGAGGAGACCCAGTACTTC.

CDR3 nucleotide sequence: TGTGCCTCTCAGGGGAATCAGCCCCAGCATTTT. The encoded protein is CASQGNQPQHF. This chain links TRBV2 with TRBJ1-5; possible D gene TRBD1, 6 bases. V was cut by 11 bases and J by 4 bases, with 9 bases left in between. The CDR3 is made up of 11 amino acids. Germline assignment: CDR1 SNHLY and CDR2 FYNNEI.

V is TRBV9 and J is TRBJ1-3; D is unresolved. The V end lost 1 base, the J end lost 0 bases, and 8 bases lay between the germline ends. Germline V lookup: CDR1 SGDLS, CDR2 YYNGEE. The CDR3 loop spans 15 amino acids. Written as DNA, the CDR3 is TGTGCCAGCAGCGTATCCTCGAGCTCTGGAAACACCATATATTTT. Translation gives CASSVSSSSGNTIYF.

The chain uses TRBV28 and TRBJ2-6; D perhaps matches TRBD1 (6 bases). This CDR3 contains 16 residues. The V gene's germline CDR1 is MDHEN and CDR2 SYDVKM. Trimming stripped 4 bases from V and 2 bases from J, with 12 bases between. Here the CDR3 reads CASSYPRGTGANVLTF. CDR3 nucleotides: TGTGCCAGCAGTTACCCAAGGGGGACTGGGGCCAACGTCCTGACTTTC.

The chain joins TRBV5-1 to TRBJ2-1; TRBD2 might be the D (6 bases). This CDR3 has 15 amino acids. The ends were cut back, 4 bases at V and 6 bases at J, with 17 bases in the middle. Germline loops: CDR1 SGHRS, CDR2 YFSETQ. CDR3 sequence reads: CASSLEAGTTNEQFF. The CDR3 coding sequence is TGCGCCAGCAGCCTGGAGGCGGGGACGACCAATGAGCAGTTCTTC.

The chain combines TRBV30 with TRBJ2-7; D not resolved. V shed 0 bases and J shed 6 bases, with 21 bases lying between them. The CDR3 totals 16 residues. Germline V gene data show CDR1 as GTSNPN and CDR2 as SVGIG (reference sequence). DNA for the CDR3: TGTGCCTGGAGTGTACCTAACCTGGAGCCGTATGGCGAGCAGTACTTC. Residues: CAWSVPNLEPYGEQYF.

The V and J genes are TRBV4-3 and TRBJ1-2; a weak D match, TRBD1 (6 bases). The CDR3 loop spans 15 amino acids. V dropped 0 bases and J dropped 3 bases, with 11 bases sitting between them. Germline-derived CDR1 and CDR2 are LGHNA and YSLEER. CDR3 nucleotides: TGCGCCAGCAGCCAAGAGCCACAGGGATACTATGGCTACACCTTC. Translated: CASSQEPQGYYGYTF.

The rearrangement uses TRBV28 and TRBJ1-2; 9 bases map to TRBD1. Germline CDR1 and CDR2: MDHEN and SYDVKM. The CDR3 extends over 14 amino acids. Losses at the gene ends were 4 bases for V and 6 bases for J; bases not matched to a gene: 6. For the CDR3, the DNA is TGTGCCAGCAGTTCCGGACAGGGGAGGGATGGCTACACCTTC. This encodes CASSSGQGRDGYTF.

The V and J genes are TRBV18 and TRBJ2-1, with 7 nucleotides matching TRBD2. V dropped 4 bases and J dropped 7; count of bases not matched to a gene: 16. This CDR3 is built from 17 residues. CDR1 is KGHSH and CDR2 is LQKENI in the germline V gene. CDR3 residues: CASSLSLISGEKNEQFF. CDR3 DNA sequence: TGTGCCAGCTCACTATCCCTAATAAGCGGGGAAAAAAATGAGCAGTTCTTC.

This clone appeared a single time. This chain links TRBV27 with TRBJ1-4; 8 bases map to TRBD1. Losses at the gene ends were 5 bases for V and 10 bases for J; bases not matched to a gene: 6. The CDR3 extends over 13 amino acids. Germline CDR1 MNHEY, CDR2 SMNVEV (reference sequence). The CDR3 DNA sequence: TGTGCCAGCAGTCACGGACAGGGCGGAAAACTGTTTTTT. Translation: CASSHGQGGKLFF.

The J gene is TRBJ1-3, the V gene TRBV19; D possibly corresponds to TRBD1 (5 bases). Trimming removed 3 bases at V and 0 bases at J, with 9 bases between. Looked up from germline, CDR1 is LNHDA and CDR2 is SQIVND (reference sequence). The length of the CDR3 is 15 residues. CDR3 sequence (DNA): TGTGCCAGTAGTATGGTTGGGGGCTCTGGAAACACCATATATTTT. Amino acid sequence: CASSMVGGSGNTIYF.

The chain combines TRBV10-1 with TRBJ2-2; 7 bases are a match to TRBD1. The germline CDR1 and CDR2 sequences are WNHNN and SYGVQD (reference sequence). Losses at the gene ends were 6 bases for V and 6 bases for J; bases not matched to a gene: 7. CDR3 size: 14 residues. The CDR3 region has the DNA TGCGCCAGCAGGGGGGACAGCGATTCCGGGGAGCTGTTTTTT. Translating it yields CASRGDSDSGELFF.

This rearrangement joins TRBV6-1 to TRBJ2-7, with 9 nucleotides matching TRBD2. Trimming removed 2 bases from V and 4 bases from J; junction bases left unmatched: 12. The CDR3 covers 17 residues. Germline V gene sequence: CDR1 MNHNS, CDR2 SASEGT. Here the CDR3 reads CASSERGGTSPLYEQYF. The CDR3 DNA sequence: TGTGCCAGCAGTGAAAGGGGCGGGACTAGCCCTCTGTACGAGCAGTACTTC.

The chain links TRBV3-1 (or the pseudogene TRBV3-2) to TRBJ1-2; a weak D match, TRBD1 (6 bases). Germline values: CDR1 LGHDT, CDR2 YNNKEL (reference sequence). The CDR3 covers 14 residues. Trimming pared 0 bases from V and 7 bases from J, leaving 12 bases between. The CDR3 is CASSQDLAGAGYTF. CDR3 nucleotides: TGTGCCAGCAGCCAAGATCTTGCGGGGGCTGGCTACACCTTC.

This chain uses TRBV5-4 with TRBJ2-1, with 9 bases lining up with TRBD2. This CDR3 contains 15 residues. Looked up from germline, CDR1 is SGHNT and CDR2 is YYREEE (reference sequence). V lost 0 bases to trimming and J lost 8 bases; unmatched junction nucleotides: 6. The CDR3 DNA reads TGTGCCAGCAGCTTGGGGGGACTAGCTGAGGATGAGCAGTTCTTC. It specifies CASSLGGLAEDEQFF.

Only one count was recorded for this clone. This chain links TRBV7-2 with TRBJ2-1, with TRBD2 matching 7 bases. Germline V gene data show CDR1 as SGHTA and CDR2 as FQGNSA. The CDR3 contains 15 residues. The J segment lost 4 bases and the V segment lost 1 base, leaving 4 bases of the junction unmatched. CDR3 amino acids: CASSLGGGPYNEQFF. The CDR3 DNA follows: TGTGCCAGCAGCTTAGGGGGGGGACCTTACAATGAGCAGTTCTTC.

The chain couples TRBV30 to TRBJ1-5, with D perhaps matching TRBD1 (6 bases). Trimming took off 0 bases at V and 1 base at J, with 13 bases between the two ends. CDR1 GTSNPN and CDR2 SVGIG come from the germline V gene (reference sequence). The CDR3 covers 16 residues. The CDR3 DNA reads as TGTGCCTGGAGTGTACCGGGGGCGCGGAGCAATCAGCCCCAGCATTTT. Its translation is CAWSVPGARSNQPQHF.

The chain uses TRBV9 and TRBJ2-3; D assignment may be TRBD1 or TRBD2 (5 bases each). The CDR3 runs 13 residues. Germline values: CDR1 SGDLS, CDR2 YYNGEE. V was clipped by 3 bases and J by 4 bases, with 9 bases between them. The CDR3 protein is CASSAGTADTQYF. CDR3 nucleotide sequence: TGTGCCAGCAGCGCAGGGACGGCAGATACGCAGTATTTT.

The CDR3 sequence is CASSPRGDGYGYTF. The CDR3 nucleotides read TGTGCCAGCAGCCCCCGGGGAGACGGCTATGGCTACACCTTC. The chain uses TRBV27 and TRBJ1-2; D not certain. Trimming took off 6 bases at V and 4 bases at J, with 15 bases between the two ends. The CDR3 has 14 residues. In germline, CDR1 is MNHEY, CDR2 SMNVEV (reference sequence).

This chain links TRBV6-5 with TRBJ2-1; 8 bases match TRBD2. Looked up from germline, CDR1 is MNHEY and CDR2 is SVGAGI. The CDR3 consists of 15 residues. Losses at the gene ends were 8 bases for V and 2 bases for J; bases not matched to a gene: 8. CDR3 protein: CASGLLADPYNEQFF. The CDR3 nucleotides read TGTGCCAGCGGACTACTAGCGGATCCCTACAATGAGCAGTTCTTC.

The chain links TRBV19 to TRBJ2-7; D not certain. V lost 7 bases and J lost 2, with 15 bases in between. Germline lookup yields CDR1 LNHDA and CDR2 SQIVND (reference sequence). CDR3 length: 14 amino acids. The chain's CDR3 is CASKTRPEAYEQYF. The CDR3 coding sequence is TGTGCCAGTAAAACACGACCCGAAGCCTACGAGCAGTACTTC.

The J gene is TRBJ2-7, the V gene TRBV15; D unresolved. From germline, CDR1 is LNHNV and CDR2 YYDKDF (reference sequence). The CDR3 is made up of 14 amino acids. Trimming took off 2 bases at V and 4 bases at J, with 12 bases between the two ends. The CDR3 reads CATSRYLVGYEQYF. The DNA for the CDR3 is TGTGCCACCAGCAGATACCTTGTGGGTTACGAGCAGTACTTC.

The chain employs TRBV7-2 and TRBJ1-5, with a possible D match to TRBD1 (5 bases). The CDR3 length is 16 residues. CDR1 is SGHTA and CDR2 is FQGNSA in the germline V gene. V was cut by 1 base and J by 0 bases, with 10 bases left in between. CDR3 residues: CASSLVTGYSNQPQHF. As DNA, the CDR3 is TGTGCCAGCAGCTTAGTAACAGGATATAGCAATCAGCCCCAGCATTTT.

The chain carries TRBV3-1 (or the pseudogene TRBV3-2) and TRBJ1-2; perhaps TRBD1 as D (6 bases). Germline CDR1 reads LGHDT; CDR2 reads YNNKEL (reference sequence). This CDR3 is built from 15 residues. V gave up 1 base and J gave up 8 bases, with 17 bases separating them. CDR3 nucleotide sequence: TGTGCCAGCAGCCAAGCGGACAGTCCCTATTTGGGCTACACCTTC. The encoded protein is CASSQADSPYLGYTF.

The chain couples TRBV29-1 to TRBJ1-1; weak D call: TRBD1 (5 bases). In germline, CDR1 is SQVTM, CDR2 ANQGSEA. The CDR3 totals 12 residues. V lost 7 bases and J 0 bases, leaving 9 bases between the germline ends. CDR3 nucleotides: TGCAGCGGAGGACATATGAACACTGAAGCTTTCTTT. It yields the protein CSGGHMNTEAFF. The whole variable domain, filled in from reference TRBV29-1 and TRBJ1-1, reads SAVISQKPSRDICQRGTSLTIQCQVDSQVTMMFWYRQQPGQSLTLIATANQGSEATYESGFVIDKFPISRPNLTFSTLTVSNMSPEDSSIYLCSGGHMNTEAFFGQGTRLTVV.